The 7 T cell receptor beta chains reported below all come from one sample, sequenced in a study of naive and memory T cell subsets. Study-wide results and limits: Possibly reflecting memory cells re-expressing CD45RA, a few larger clonotypes occurred in naive repertoires, especially CD8.

These receptors' targets are unknown. An equimolar mix of two oligonucleotides served as the beta constant-region primer for TRBC1 and TRBC2. Four rounds of PCR amplified the ligated cDNA using nested alpha and beta constant-region primers plus SP2. TCRdb called the UMI-ligation and nested PCR reads again in MiXCR, with one record for every CDR3 protein. The repertoire consists of more than 95,000 distinct CDR3 sequences, with 13% to 15% occurring once and the leading ten covering around 2.8%. The sample taken for sequencing was naive CD8+ T cells from blood. All receptors come from a human donor in good health.

This chain connects TRBV27 to TRBJ2-7; D ambiguous. The V and J ends lost 5 bases and 3 bases respectively, with 14 bases between them. Germline CDR1 and CDR2: MNHEY and SMNVEV (reference sequence). This CDR3 has 14 amino acids. CDR3 protein: CASSIARHNYEQYF. CDR3 DNA: TGTGCCAGCAGTATCGCACGTCACAACTACGAGCAGTACTTC.

This clonotype was counted only a few times. The V call is TRBV12-3 or TRBV12-4, the J call TRBJ2-3, with D possibly matching TRBD1 (6 bases). CDR3 length: 14 residues. Deletions cut 0 bases from V and 9 bases from J, with 13 bases between. The CDR3 protein is CASSLALQGWTQYF. For the CDR3, the DNA is TGTGCCAGCAGTTTAGCCCTACAGGGTTGGACGCAGTATTTT.

The table lists this clonotype with many counts. The chain links TRBV10-3 to TRBJ1-6; TRBD1 matches 8 bases. Germline V gene sequence: CDR1 ENHRY, CDR2 SYGVKD. Trimming cost V 3 bases and J 10 bases; bases outside gene matches: 5. CDR3 length equals 14 residues. The CDR3 DNA sequence: TGTGCCATCAGTGACAGGGGGCCTGAGTCACCCCTCCACTTT. Translated: CAISDRGPESPLHF.

This chain joins TRBV6-2 or TRBV6-3 and TRBJ2-7, with D perhaps matching TRBD2 (5 bases). This CDR3 region has 16 residues. The V gene lost 2 bases and the J gene lost 4 bases, with 18 bases spanning the gap. The germline V gene encodes CDR1 MNHEY and CDR2 SVGEGT. As DNA, the CDR3 is TGTGCCAGCAGTTACGCCTCCGAGATCGGGAAATACGAGCAGTACTTC. Translation: CASSYASEIGKYEQYF.

At least ten counts were recorded for this clonotype. The chain combines TRBV6-5 with TRBJ1-2; weak D call: TRBD1 (6 bases). The V gene's germline CDR1 is MNHEY and CDR2 SVGAGI. There are 13 residues in the CDR3. V was pared by 6 bases and J by 4 bases, with 12 bases between. CDR3 sequence: CASSLDRSYGYTF. Here the CDR3 DNA reads TGTGCCAGCAGCCTGGACAGATCCTATGGCTACACCTTC.

This clonotype was counted ten times or more. Germline and junction disagree at one end, which may indicate a read error. V is TRBV10-1 and J is TRBJ2-7; D call uncertain. This CDR3 contains 14 residues. From germline, CDR1 is WNHNN and CDR2 SYGVQD (reference sequence). The CDR3 bases are TGCGCCAACAGTTACTACCGGATCTCCTACGAGCAGTACTTC. Protein sequence: CANSYYRISYEQYF.

This clonotype was recorded at least ten times. The chain employs TRBV7-8 and TRBJ2-3, with 7 bases aligning to TRBD2. This CDR3 is 16 amino acids long. Trimming cost V 1 base and J 2 bases; bases outside gene matches: 6. Germline CDR1 reads SGHVS; CDR2 reads FQNEAQ. The CDR3 loop is CASSLVPAGNTDTQYF. The CDR3 nucleotides are TGTGCCAGCAGCTTAGTCCCAGCGGGAAACACAGATACGCAGTATTTT.